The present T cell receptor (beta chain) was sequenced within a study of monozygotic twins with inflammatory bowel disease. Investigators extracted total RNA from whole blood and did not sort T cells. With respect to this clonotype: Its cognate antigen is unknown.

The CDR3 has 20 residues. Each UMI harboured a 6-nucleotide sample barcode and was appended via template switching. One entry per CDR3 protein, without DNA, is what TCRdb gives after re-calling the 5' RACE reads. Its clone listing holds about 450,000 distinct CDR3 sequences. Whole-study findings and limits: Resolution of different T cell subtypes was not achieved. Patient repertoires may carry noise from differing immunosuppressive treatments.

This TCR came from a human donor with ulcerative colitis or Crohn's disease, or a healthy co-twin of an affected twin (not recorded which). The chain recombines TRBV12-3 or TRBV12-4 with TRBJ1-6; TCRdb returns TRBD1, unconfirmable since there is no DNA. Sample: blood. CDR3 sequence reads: CASTGTGGEKSVTYNSPLHF.